The rows below give T cell receptor beta chains drawn from one sample of a study of OX40 agonist ivuxolimab in advanced cancers. Only in-frame clones appear in the TCRdb table, and some are missing; sequencing was by immunoSEQ multiplex PCR. This table holds roughly 41,000 clones, more than 85% found once. Sequenced here: CD4+ or CD8+ T cells sorted from blood, sampled in a trial of the OX40 agonist ivuxolimab. Receptors originate from an adult with an advanced solid tumor such as melanoma, head and neck, liver or kidney cancer. Both conserved end residues are part of each CDR3. Clone size appears in some rows only: once, few, many, or a class for an expanded clone.

-,TRBJ2-7,TRBV30,CAWNTGNGYEQYF
-,TRBJ2-5,TRBV11-2,CASSKLQGSLRETQYF
-,TRBJ1-1,TRBV6-5,CATHPWTGRTEAFF
once,TRBJ1-3,TRBV29-1,CSVWDGVSGNTIYF
-,TRBJ2-1,TRBV6-6,CASSRGSSYNEQFF
-,TRBJ1-5,TRBV7-8,CASSEGQYNQPQHF
once,TRBJ1-1,TRBV6-6,CASSRDSLTTEAFF
few,TRBJ1-6,TRBV27,CASSPTLRDWDSPLHF
-,TRBJ1-4,TRBV25-1,CASSETGVWAEKLFF
-,TRBJ1-3,TRBV11-2,CASSLRQLGNTIYF
few,TRBJ2-7,TRBV10-3,CAISEGQGGYEQYF
-,TRBJ1-6,TRBV6-5,CASSAGPYNSPLHF
-,TRBJ2-3,TRBV7-3,CASSYGLAGDTDTQYF
-,TRBJ2-2,TRBV2,CASRPTVTNTGELFF
once,TRBJ1-6,TRBV28,CASLGGVYNSPLHF
-,TRBJ2-7,TRBV19,CATLNRQRVPYEQYF
-,TRBJ1-1,TRBV7-2,CASSLGMAGGGTEAFF